This TCR beta chain came from a study of T-cell reconstitution after alpha-beta-depleted transplantation in children. The study, taken as a whole, reports: Most T-cell counts and diversity one year after the transplant came from T cells that were newly produced.

This CDR3 has 16 residues. Trimming cost V 2 bases and J 12 bases; bases outside gene matches: 12. The germline V gene encodes CDR1 LGHDT and CDR2 YNNKEL (reference sequence). Concerning this clonotype: Its specificity is not known.

For TCRbeta, the library was prepared with unique molecular identifiers. Each CDR3 protein gets one entry after TCRdb re-called the PCR reads with MiXCR. The table includes fewer than 700,000 distinct CDR3 sequences, 20% to 25% detected once. The clonotype originates from a boy under two years old who had a stem cell transplant for acute myeloid leukemia, so the T cells may come from the graft donor. V gene TRBV3-1 combines with J gene TRBJ2-1, with 11 bases that match TRBD2. The sequences come from PBMCs, mostly from graft donor cells, collected 360 days after TCRalphabeta/CD19-depleted stem cell transplant. The DNA for the CDR3 is TGTGCCAGCAGCCAAATTAGCGGGGGGGCCCTGACGGGGCAGTTCTTC. Its translation is CASSQISGGALTGQFF.